This T cell receptor beta chain appears in the sequencing data of a study of monozygotic twins with cystic fibrosis. Overall study context: Libraries were built from 3 to 3.5 micrograms of fragmented DNA using around 15 PCR cycles.

The CDR3 length is 13 residues. The V end was cut by 3 bases, the J end by 8 bases, with 8 bases between. CDR1 is MGHDK, CDR2 SYGVNS, per germline. General study findings and limits: Monozygotic CF twin pairs shared significantly more nucleotide-identical clonotypes than unrelated CF individuals did. Age, concordance and disease severity did not associate with shared CDR3 numbers. In 13 of 16 pairs, V gene usage was closest to the co-twin's.

Some clones are missing from TCRdb's copy, which holds only in-frame ones; the method was immunoSEQ multiplex PCR. Counted here are approximately 24,000 clones, around nine tenths occurring once; the ten biggest clones make up 1% to 1.5%. A remark on this clone: Its matching antigen is unknown.

This TCR came from a woman in her 30s with cystic fibrosis. V usage is TRBV25-1 and J usage is TRBJ1-6, with no clear D. The material sequenced was blood. CDR3 in amino acids: CASSDRNHSPLHF. The CDR3 DNA sequence: TGTGCCAGCAGTGACCGTAATCATTCACCCCTCCACTTT.